This TCR beta chain was found in a study of T cell changes during pregnancy in multiple sclerosis (dated by TCRdb to the late 2010s). Background on the whole study: In women with multiple sclerosis, the researchers looked at how the T cell repertoire shifted as pregnancy progressed.

Deletion took 2 bases off V and 14 bases off J, with a span of 22 bases between the germline ends. The germline V gene supplies CDR1 MNHEY and CDR2 SVGAGI. The CDR3 runs 15 residues from the cysteine to the phenylalanine. Kept here is only the CDR3 DNA, which spans 45 bases and is read in frame from base 1. Receptor amplification or capture employed the immunoSEQ multiplex PCR assay. The source is immuneACCESS, and TCRdb retained only in-frame sequences with V and J called. Part of the clones is not carried over; for the studies checked, unresolved V genes explain less than half of this, and the remainder is unexplained. This sample holds tens of thousands of clones; 92% were observed only once. Of the sample, approximately 0.6% falls within the top ten clones. In the case of this clone: Its antigen remains unidentified. Per-base quality was not reported, and no clone a single base away is much larger than it.

Recombination linked TRBV6-5 to TRBJ2-4, with TRBD2 as a weak D call on 6 bases. The sequence was collected from a female donor with multiple sclerosis, enrolled in a pregnancy study. This material consisted of CD4+ T cells from peripheral blood mononuclear cells, taken after pregnancy. This receptor carries the CDR3 CASSYVRRGGRREYF. In nucleotide form, the sequence is TGTGCCAGCAGTTACGTGCGGCGGGGCGGACGGAGGGAGTACTTC.